What follows are 19 T cell receptor beta chains derived from one specimen sequenced in a study of blood T cell repertoires in COVID-19. The assay was immunoSEQ multiplex PCR, and TCRdb's table has in-frame clones only and misses some. The profile shows under 250,000 clones, about 90% of them singletons. The sample comprised PBMCs or T cells enriched from blood (not recorded which). All receptors come from a man aged 25 to 40 who had recovered from COVID-19.

The chain is built from TRBV5-8 and TRBJ1-2, with TRBD1 matching over 10 bases. The V gene end was trimmed by 6 bases and the J gene end by 6 bases; junction bases not matched to a gene: 8. CDR3 length: 14 amino acids. Germline CDR1 SGHTS, CDR2 YDEGEE. The CDR3 loop is CASTPGQGYHGYTF. The CDR3 nucleotides read TGTGCCAGCACGCCGGGACAGGGGTACCATGGCTACACCTTC.

This rearrangement joins TRBV12-3 or TRBV12-4 to TRBJ2-7; tentative D call: TRBD1 (6 bases). Trimming removed 4 bases at V and 9 bases at J, with 10 bases between. The CDR3 has 11 amino acids. CDR3 nucleotide sequence: TGTGCCAGCAGTTCCCAGGGGTCGCAGTACTTC. This gives the protein CASSSQGSQYF.

This chain joins TRBV5-4 and TRBJ2-2; 13 positions agree with TRBD2. The germline V gene has CDR1 SGHNT and CDR2 YYREEE (reference sequence). Losses at the gene ends were 2 bases for V and 4 bases for J; bases not matched to a gene: 5. This CDR3 is built from 17 residues. CDR3 protein: CASSLLAGGRGTGELFF. CDR3 DNA: TGTGCCAGCAGCTTACTAGCGGGAGGGAGAGGCACCGGGGAGCTGTTTTTT.

The chain carries TRBV5-1 and TRBJ2-2; TRBD2 agrees at 13 bases. There are 15 residues in the CDR3. Trimming removed 4 bases from V and 7 bases from J; junction bases left unmatched: 4. Germline assignment: CDR1 SGHRS and CDR2 YFSETQ. The CDR3 DNA reads TGCGCCAGCAGCGCCGGACTAGCGGGGGTCGGGGAGCTGTTTTTT. Its protein product is CASSAGLAGVGELFF.

The genes are TRBV11-2 and TRBJ1-5, with D perhaps matching TRBD1 (6 bases). The CDR3 contains 13 residues. Germline V gene sequence: CDR1 SGHAT, CDR2 FQNNGV. V was cut by 2 bases and J by 6 bases, with 8 bases left in between. CDR3 sequence: CASSLQGSQPQHF. The CDR3 DNA reads as TGTGCCAGCAGCTTACAGGGGAGTCAGCCCCAGCATTTT.

The chain links TRBV6-5 to TRBJ2-1; 9 bases are shared with TRBD2. CDR1 and CDR2 (germline): MNHEY, SVGAGI. This CDR3 has 14 residues. With V trimmed by 7 bases and J by 10 bases, 11 bases remained unmatched. CDR3 amino acids: CASNPGLAIGEQFF. The CDR3 region has the DNA TGTGCCAGCAACCCGGGACTAGCAATTGGGGAGCAGTTCTTC.

This chain links TRBV7-9 with TRBJ2-7; D perhaps matches TRBD2 (7 bases). Trimming left V 11 bases short and J 5 bases short, with 19 bases between. Germline V gene sequence: CDR1 SEHNR, CDR2 FQNEAQ (reference sequence). This CDR3 contains 13 residues. The CDR3 here is CAGGGPAFNEQYF. The CDR3 DNA is TGTGCCGGGGGGGGCCCAGCGTTCAACGAGCAGTACTTC.

This clone was detected only once. The chain links TRBV5-8 to TRBJ1-2; 8 positions match TRBD1. From germline, CDR1 is SGHTS and CDR2 YDEGEE. The trim removed 4 bases at V and 5 bases at J, leaving 7 bases unmatched. This CDR3 region has 14 residues. Here the CDR3 reads CASSPPGQAYGYTF. DNA for the CDR3: TGTGCCAGCAGCCCCCCGGGACAGGCTTATGGCTACACCTTC.

The chain couples TRBV2 to TRBJ2-3; 10 nucleotides align to TRBD2. This CDR3 is built from 17 residues. Germline-derived CDR1 and CDR2 are SNHLY and FYNNEI. V was clipped by 6 bases and J by 6 bases; unmatched bases: 15. CDR3 sequence: CASSAQYLAGGLDTQYF. In DNA form, the CDR3 reads TGTGCCAGCAGCGCCCAGTACTTAGCGGGAGGACTTGATACGCAGTATTTT. Variable domain in full (rest from reference TRBV2 and TRBJ2-3): EPEVTQTPSHQVTQMGQEVILRCVPISNHLYFYWYRQILGQKVEFLVSFYNNEISEKSEIFDDQFSVERPDGSNFTLKIRSTKLEDSAMYFCASSAQYLAGGLDTQYFGPGTRLTVL.

A word on this clone: Other DNA variants within this sample encode the same CDR3. This chain uses TRBV5-1 with TRBJ1-4, with D maybe TRBD1 (6 bases). Germline CDR1 SGHRS, CDR2 YFSETQ. Trimming pared 2 bases from V and 5 bases from J, leaving 7 bases between. CDR3 size: 13 residues. CDR3 loop: CASSFGTNEKLFF. In DNA, the CDR3 is TGCGCCAGCAGCTTTGGGACAAATGAAAAACTGTTTTTT.

The chain has TRBV2 and TRBJ2-1, with TRBD2 matching over 12 bases. V shed 7 bases, J shed 5 bases, and the junction held 3 bases outside the gene matches. The CDR3 covers 14 residues. Looked up from germline, CDR1 is SNHLY and CDR2 is FYNNEI. This CDR3 reads CASTGTSGHNEQFF. As DNA, the CDR3 is TGTGCCAGCACCGGGACTAGCGGGCACAATGAGCAGTTCTTC. The full variable domain, completed using reference TRBV2 and TRBJ2-1, is EPEVTQTPSHQVTQMGQEVILRCVPISNHLYFYWYRQILGQKVEFLVSFYNNEISEKSEIFDDQFSVERPDGSNFTLKIRSTKLEDSAMYFCASTGTSGHNEQFFGPGTRLTVL.

V usage is TRBV19 and J usage is TRBJ2-2; D is uncertain. CDR1 is LNHDA and CDR2 is SQIVND in the germline V gene (reference sequence). This CDR3 has 15 amino acids. Trimming removed 1 base at V and 5 bases at J, with 11 bases between. CDR3 sequence: CASSIGSVRTGELFF. CDR3 nucleotides: TGTGCCAGTAGTATAGGCAGCGTTCGAACCGGGGAGCTGTTTTTT.

V is TRBV5-1 and J is TRBJ2-2; TRBD2 agrees at 11 bases. V lost 4 bases to trimming and J lost 6 bases; unmatched junction nucleotides: 5. The CDR3 contains 15 residues. Germline V gene data show CDR1 as SGHRS and CDR2 as YFSETQ. Here the CDR3 DNA reads TGCGCCAGCAGCGCACTAGCGGGAGCTCCCGGGGAGCTGTTTTTT. Translating it yields CASSALAGAPGELFF.

The CDR3 DNA reads as TGTGCCAGCGAACAGGGGGTCCTCTCCTACAATGAGCAGTTCTTC. It translates to CASEQGVLSYNEQFF. The chain carries TRBV2 and TRBJ2-1; 8 nucleotides line up with TRBD1. V was clipped by 8 bases and J by 0 bases; unmatched bases: 6. The CDR3 loop spans 15 amino acids. Germline V CDR1 and CDR2: SNHLY, FYNNEI. Full variable domain (rest looked up from reference TRBV2 and TRBJ2-1): EPEVTQTPSHQVTQMGQEVILRCVPISNHLYFYWYRQILGQKVEFLVSFYNNEISEKSEIFDDQFSVERPDGSNFTLKIRSTKLEDSAMYFCASEQGVLSYNEQFFGPGTRLTVL.

This clone was counted only a few times. This chain links TRBV3-1 (or the pseudogene TRBV3-2) with TRBJ1-2, with a possible D match to TRBD1 (6 bases). Germline V CDR1 and CDR2: LGHDT, YNNKEL (reference sequence). V was clipped by 5 bases and J by 8 bases, with 9 bases between them. CDR3 size: 11 residues. The DNA of the CDR3 is TGTGCCAGCAGCGCGGACAGAGGCTACACCTTC. It codes for CASSADRGYTF.

The CDR3 region has the DNA TGTGCCAGCAGCCCCGGGACTACAGGGAATCAGCCCCAGCATTTT. Residues: CASSPGTTGNQPQHF. The V and J genes are TRBV6-5 and TRBJ1-5; weak D call: TRBD1 (6 bases). Looked up from germline, CDR1 is MNHEY and CDR2 is SVGAGI. V was clipped by 6 bases and J by 4 bases, with 16 bases between them. The CDR3 length is 15 residues.

J is TRBJ1-4 and V is TRBV30, with TRBD1 matching 7 bases. This CDR3 has 13 amino acids. Trimming removed 3 bases from V and 3 bases from J; junction bases left unmatched: 1. Germline V gene sequence: CDR1 GTSNPN, CDR2 SVGIG (reference sequence). For the CDR3, the DNA is TGTGCCTGGAGGGGGACAGCTAATGAAAAACTGTTTTTT. Its protein product is CAWRGTANEKLFF.

This chain uses TRBV25-1 with TRBJ2-1, with D perhaps matching TRBD2 (5 bases). This CDR3 is 15 amino acids long. Germline V gene data show CDR1 as MGHDK and CDR2 as SYGVNS. V was cut by 1 base and J by 7 bases, with 14 bases left in between. The CDR3 nucleotides read TGTGCCAGCAGTGAATCGGGGAGTTTGAGGAATGAGCAGTTCTTC. Its translation: CASSESGSLRNEQFF. Looking up the rest from reference TRBV25-1 and TRBJ2-1 gives the full variable domain: EADIYQTPRYLVIGTGKKITLECSQTMGHDKMYWYQQDPGMELHLIHYSYGVNSTEKGDLSSESTVSRIRTEHFPLTLESARPSHTSQYLCASSESGSLRNEQFFGPGTRLTVL.

The chain uses TRBV5-1 and TRBJ1-4; no clear D gene. Germline CDR1 is SGHRS and CDR2 is YFSETQ. The CDR3 contains 15 residues. The V end was cut by 0 bases, the J end by 4 bases, with 10 bases between. CDR3 residues: CASSLGSSINEKLFF. CDR3 DNA sequence: TGCGCCAGCAGCTTGGGTTCGAGTATTAATGAAAAACTGTTTTTT.